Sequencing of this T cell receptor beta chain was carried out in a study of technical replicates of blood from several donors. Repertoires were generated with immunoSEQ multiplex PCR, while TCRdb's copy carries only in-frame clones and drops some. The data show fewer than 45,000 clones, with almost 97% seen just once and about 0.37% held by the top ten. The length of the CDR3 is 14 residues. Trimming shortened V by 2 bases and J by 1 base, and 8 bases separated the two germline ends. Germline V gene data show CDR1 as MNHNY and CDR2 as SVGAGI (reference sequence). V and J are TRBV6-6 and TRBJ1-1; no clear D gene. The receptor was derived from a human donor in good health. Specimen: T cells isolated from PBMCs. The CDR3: CASSYEGRNTEAFF. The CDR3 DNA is TGTGCCAGCAGTTACGAGGGCAGGAACACTGAAGCTTTCTTT.